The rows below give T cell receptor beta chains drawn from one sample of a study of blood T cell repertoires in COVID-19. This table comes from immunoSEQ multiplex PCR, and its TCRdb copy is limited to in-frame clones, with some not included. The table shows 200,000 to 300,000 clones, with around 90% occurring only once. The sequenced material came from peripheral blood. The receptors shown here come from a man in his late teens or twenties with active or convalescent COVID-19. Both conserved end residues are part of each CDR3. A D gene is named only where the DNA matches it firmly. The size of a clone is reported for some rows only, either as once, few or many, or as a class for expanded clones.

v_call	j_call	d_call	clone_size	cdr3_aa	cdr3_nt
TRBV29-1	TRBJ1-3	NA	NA	CSVEDRGVVSGNTIYF	TGCAGCGTTGAAGATCGCGGGGTAGTATCTGGAAACACCATATATTTT
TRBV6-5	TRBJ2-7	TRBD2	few	CAGKTSGGSYEQYF	TGTGCCGGTAAAACTAGCGGGGGTTCCTACGAGCAGTACTTC
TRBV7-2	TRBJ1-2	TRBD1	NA	CASSSDRRYGYTF	TGTGCCAGCAGCTCGGACAGGAGGTATGGCTACACCTTC
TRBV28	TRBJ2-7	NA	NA	CASSRAGEQYF	TGTGCCAGCAGCCGTGCGGGCGAGCAGTACTTC
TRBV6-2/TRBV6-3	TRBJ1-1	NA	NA	CASSYGGMNTEAFF	TGTGCCAGCAGTTATGGAGGTATGAACACTGAAGCTTTCTTT
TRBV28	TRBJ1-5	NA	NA	CASRSDQPQHF	TGTGCCAGCAGGTCGGATCAGCCCCAGCATTTT
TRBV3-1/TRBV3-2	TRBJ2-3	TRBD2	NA	CASSHLAGSTDTQYF	TGTGCCAGCAGTCACTTAGCGGGAAGCACAGATACGCAGTATTTT
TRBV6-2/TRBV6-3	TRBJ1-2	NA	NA	CASSYPGQLAYGYTF	TGTGCCAGCAGTTACCCAGGGCAGCTTGCTTATGGCTACACCTTC
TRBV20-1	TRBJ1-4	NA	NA	CSASTGPNEKLFF	TGCAGTGCTAGTACAGGGCCAAATGAAAAACTGTTTTTT
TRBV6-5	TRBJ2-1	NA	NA	CASRPTGSNEQFF	TGTGCCAGCAGACCAACAGGGTCCAATGAGCAGTTCTTC
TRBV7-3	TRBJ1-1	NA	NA	CASSLSGLNTEAFF	TGTGCCAGCAGCTTATCAGGGCTGAACACTGAAGCTTTCTTT
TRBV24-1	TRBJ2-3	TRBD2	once	CATSAHRFGTSRGSDTQYF	TGTGCCACCAGTGCCCATCGGTTTGGGACTAGCAGGGGTTCTGATACGCAGTATTTT
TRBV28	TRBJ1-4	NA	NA	CASSPIWEPATNEKLFF	TGTGCCAGCAGTCCTATTTGGGAGCCAGCAACTAATGAAAAACTGTTTTTT
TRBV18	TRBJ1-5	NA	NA	CASSPGGSNQPQHF	TGTGCCAGCTCACCGGGGGGTAGCAATCAGCCCCAGCATTTT
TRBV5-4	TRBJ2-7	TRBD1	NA	CASSSTGVMSYEQYF	TGTGCCAGCAGCTCGACAGGGGTGATGTCCTACGAGCAGTACTTC
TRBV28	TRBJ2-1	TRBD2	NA	CASSPPGEGTHEQFF	TGTGCCAGCAGTCCCCCCGGGGAGGGGACGCATGAGCAGTTCTTC
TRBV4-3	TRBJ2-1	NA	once	CASSQDAGYYNEQFF	TGCGCCAGCAGCCAAGACGCGGGGTACTACAATGAGCAGTTCTTC
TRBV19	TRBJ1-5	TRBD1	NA	CASSQGDSNQPQHF	TGTGCCAGTAGCCAGGGGGATAGCAATCAGCCCCAGCATTTT
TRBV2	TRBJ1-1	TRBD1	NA	CASSGTGRTTEAFF	TGTGCCAGCAGCGGGACAGGGCGGACCACTGAAGCTTTCTTT
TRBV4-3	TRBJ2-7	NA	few	CASSQELGHYEQYF	TGCGCCAGCAGCCAAGAGTTAGGACACTACGAGCAGTACTTC
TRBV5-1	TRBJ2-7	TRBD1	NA	CASSLEGQGAVSEQYF	TGCGCCAGCAGCTTGGAGGGACAGGGGGCGGTGTCCGAGCAGTACTTC
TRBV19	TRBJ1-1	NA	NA	CASSFQGEAFF	TGTGCCAGTAGCTTCCAGGGTGAAGCTTTCTTT
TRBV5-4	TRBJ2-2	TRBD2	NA	CASSSGGATGTPKTGELFF	TGTGCCAGCAGCTCGGGGGGGGCTACCGGGACTCCGAAGACCGGGGAGCTGTTTTTT
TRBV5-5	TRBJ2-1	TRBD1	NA	CASSFTGTGPNNEQFF	TGTGCCAGCAGCTTCACCGGGACAGGGCCTAACAATGAGCAGTTCTTC
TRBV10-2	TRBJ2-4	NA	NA	CASRTRGGGNIQYF	TGCGCCAGCAGGACCAGAGGGGGTGGAAACATTCAGTACTTC